These T cell receptor beta chains were read from a single sample in a study of blood T cells in healthy people across ages. A single record per CDR3 protein comes from TCRdb applying MiXCR to the 5' RACE reads. The data show 1.5 million to 1.9 million distinct CDR3 sequences, about 42% seen once. The sample taken for sequencing was blood. The receptors here all came from a woman between 18 and 29 years old in good health. CDR3s include the opening cysteine and the closing phenylalanine or tryptophan.

TRBJ1-5 | TRBV12-3/TRBV12-4 | CASSVQGISNQPQHF
TRBJ1-2 | TRBV7-9 | CASSSPDSNYGYTF
TRBJ2-7 | TRBV7-2 | CASSKLTGGLGEQYF
TRBJ2-6 | TRBV12-3/TRBV12-4 | CASKPPGLPGANVLTF
TRBJ1-4 | TRBV16 | CASSQGFGSTNEKLFF
TRBJ1-2 | TRBV12-3/TRBV12-4 | CASSKIPANYGYTF
TRBJ1-4 | TRBV2 | CASSDKGISNEKLFF
TRBJ1-2 | TRBV4-3 | CASSQGQRQGSGYTF
TRBJ2-7 | TRBV30 | CAWSLAQLIYEQYF
TRBJ1-2 | TRBV12-3/TRBV12-4 | CASTLLLGATNYGYTF
TRBJ2-1 | TRBV6-2/TRBV6-3 | CATYWRRGNEQFF
TRBJ1-2 | TRBV4-1 | CASSQVGTGQNYGYTF
TRBJ2-1 | TRBV7-2 | CASSSPAAGGHNEQFF
TRBJ2-7 | TRBV2 | CASARTGGSYEQYF
TRBJ2-3 | TRBV6-6 | CASTGLAVDTQYF
TRBJ1-5 | TRBV20-1 | CSVYGNAEPQHF
TRBJ1-2 | TRBV18 | CASSPPIGSVLSNYGYTF
TRBJ2-1 | TRBV7-2 | CASSRLAGFNEQFF
TRBJ2-7 | TRBV11-2 | CASKTSGGVSYEQYF
TRBJ1-2 | TRBV29-1 | CSVENQGGQYGYTF
TRBJ2-7 | TRBV10-3 | CATSESSSYEQYF
TRBJ1-1 | TRBV6-5 | CASSDGQGHTEAFF
TRBJ1-2 | TRBV6-5 | CASSPRAENYGYTF
TRBJ2-5 | TRBV4-3 | CASSRRTGNYQETQYF
TRBJ2-1 | TRBV2 | CASSQNSNEQFF
TRBJ2-7 | TRBV7-8 | CASSLWGDSTKVYEQYF
TRBJ2-7 | TRBV5-1 | CASSFSGREQYF
TRBJ2-3 | TRBV7-2 | CASSLRRGADTQYF
TRBJ2-1 | TRBV11-2 | CASSLGPLAGAHAFPNNEQFF
TRBJ2-1 | TRBV11-3 | CASSLGRGSDNEQFF